The rows below give T cell receptor beta chains drawn from one sample of a study of regulatory T cells in long-lasting Graves disease. TCRdb recomputed calls from the multiplex PCR reads with MiXCR, one row per CDR3 protein. The top ten clones hold around 14% of a sample with about 460,000 distinct CDR3 sequences, 20% to 25% of them seen once. The source material was peripheral blood mononuclear cells (PBMCs), sampled when the disease was refractory, from a patient treated with antithyroid drugs. These receptors all come from a female donor with Graves disease. Each CDR3 is given with its conserved first and last residue. A D gene is named only where the DNA matches it firmly. Some rows have no size entry. The others give once, few or many, or a class for an expanded clone.

clone_size d_call j_call v_call cdr3_aa cdr3_nt
- TRBD2 TRBJ2-1 TRBV5-8 CASSSGLAANNEQFF TGTGCCAGCAGCTCGGGACTAGCGGCTAACAATGAGCAGTTCTTC
many - TRBJ1-2 TRBV3-1 CASSQEGGGYTF TGTGCCAGCAGCCAAGAAGGGGGTGGCTACACCTTC
few - TRBJ2-1 TRBV28 CASSFGYLEQFF TGTGCCAGCAGTTTTGGTTACCTTGAGCAGTTCTTC
few TRBD2 TRBJ2-7 TRBV7-9 CASSPDFGLAGVNEQYF TGTGCCAGCAGCCCGGACTTCGGACTAGCGGGAGTGAACGAGCAGTACTTC
many - TRBJ1-2 TRBV19 CASSIRGEDGYTF TGTGCCAGTAGTATAAGGGGAGAGGATGGCTACACCTTC
few - TRBJ2-7 TRBV5-1 CASSLLFGEQYF TGCGCCAGCAGCTTACTTTTTGGCGAGCAGTACTTC
many TRBD2 TRBJ2-7 TRBV6-2/TRBV6-3 CASRYGLANEQYF TGTGCCAGCAGGTATGGACTAGCTAACGAGCAGTACTTC
- - TRBJ1-1 TRBV4-3 CASSQDPSGNTEAFF TGCGCCAGCAGCCAAGATCCCTCCGGGAACACTGAAGCTTTCTTT
many - TRBJ1-5 TRBV6-2/TRBV6-3 CASSYEGVWGNQPQHF TGTGCCAGCAGTTACGAGGGGGTTTGGGGCAATCAGCCCCAGCATTTT
- TRBD2 TRBJ2-7 TRBV7-9 CASSSSGRSIYEQYF TGTGCCAGCAGCTCTAGCGGGAGGTCCATCTACGAGCAGTACTTC
few - TRBJ1-5 TRBV6-5 CASSYYGNQPQHF TGTGCCAGCAGTTATTATGGCAATCAGCCCCAGCATTTT
- - TRBJ2-7 TRBV9 CASSVGGYPYEQYF TGTGCCAGCAGCGTAGGTGGGTACCCCTACGAGCAGTACTTC
many TRBD1 TRBJ2-3 TRBV27 CASSWTGGGDTQYF TGTGCCAGCAGTTGGACAGGGGGGGGAGATACGCAGTATTTT
few - TRBJ2-7 TRBV11-3 CASSLVRDDYEQYF TGTGCCAGCAGCTTAGTGCGGGACGACTACGAGCAGTACTTC
many TRBD1 TRBJ1-4 TRBV6-2/TRBV6-3 CASSFSGGPNEKLFF TGTGCCAGCAGTTTCTCAGGGGGCCCAAATGAAAAACTGTTTTTT
many - TRBJ1-1 TRBV10-3 CAISPDRGPGTEAFF TGTGCCATCAGCCCAGATAGGGGTCCGGGCACTGAAGCTTTCTTT
few TRBD1 TRBJ2-7 TRBV7-2 CASSARDRGHEQYF TGTGCCAGCAGCGCCCGGGACAGGGGCCACGAGCAGTACTTC
- - TRBJ2-3 TRBV19 CASSIGVSTQYF TGTGCCAGTAGTATAGGAGTGTCTACGCAGTATTTT
many - TRBJ2-2 TRBV12-3/TRBV12-4 CASMGVSDTGELFF TGTGCCAGTATGGGGGTATCTGACACCGGGGAGCTGTTTTTT
- - TRBJ2-7 TRBV5-1 CASSLSGFYEQYF TGCGCCAGCAGCTTGTCCGGATTCTACGAGCAGTACTTC
- - TRBJ1-1 TRBV9 CASSAVGQGSEAFF TGTGCCAGCAGCGCCGTAGGGCAGGGAAGTGAAGCTTTCTTT
- - TRBJ2-7 TRBV18 CASSPPSGVNEQYF TGTGCCAGCTCACCACCGTCCGGGGTCAACGAGCAGTACTTC
many - TRBJ2-2 TRBV12-3/TRBV12-4 CASSLGGLELFF TGTGCCAGCAGTTTAGGGGGATTGGAGCTGTTTTTT
- TRBD2 TRBJ2-7 TRBV7-2 CASTLGGAGGLGEQYF TGTGCCAGCACCCTAGGGGGGGCGGGGGGGCTTGGCGAGCAGTACTTC
- TRBD1 TRBJ2-1 TRBV6-5 CASSYAGTGGRNEQFF TGTGCCAGCAGTTACGCCGGGACAGGGGGTAGGAATGAGCAGTTCTTC
- TRBD2 TRBJ2-3 TRBV20-1 CSARDSLAGGADTQYF TGCAGTGCTAGAGACAGTCTAGCGGGAGGTGCAGATACGCAGTATTTT
few TRBD1 TRBJ1-2 TRBV28 CASSLNIQGKGVYGYTF TGTGCCAGCAGTCTAAACATACAGGGGAAGGGGGTATATGGCTACACCTTC
- TRBD1 TRBJ2-1 TRBV28 CASSPDRDEQFF TGTGCCAGCAGCCCCGACAGGGATGAGCAGTTCTTC
- - TRBJ2-7 TRBV20-1 CSASTYNTVTLGSYEQYF TGCAGTGCTTCGACTTACAATACAGTAACACTGGGGTCCTACGAGCAGTACTTC
many - TRBJ1-6 TRBV6-1 CASSDVIYSPLHF TGTGCCAGCAGTGACGTGATTTATTCACCCCTCCACTTT
once - TRBJ2-6 TRBV14 CASSQLALGANVLTF TGTGCCAGCAGCCAGCTTGCTCTTGGGGCCAACGTCCTGACTTTC
many - TRBJ2-5 TRBV24-1 CATSRGGETQYF TGTGCCACCAGTAGGGGGGGGGAGACCCAGTACTTC
many - TRBJ1-1 TRBV20-1 CSADSRTEAFF TGCAGTGCCGACTCAAGGACTGAAGCTTTCTTT
many TRBD2 TRBJ2-7 TRBV15 CATSARAGGFRWDYEQYF TGTGCCACCAGCGCCCGAGCGGGGGGTTTCCGGTGGGATTACGAGCAGTACTTC
few TRBD2 TRBJ2-1 TRBV7-9 CASSVIMGLEVPEQFF TGTGCCAGCAGCGTAATAATGGGACTAGAAGTACCTGAGCAGTTCTTC
- - TRBJ2-1 TRBV10-1 CASSEPSPCYGSEGPGNEQFF TGCGCCAGCAGTGAGCCGAGCCCCTGTTACGGGTCGGAAGGTCCTGGCAATGAGCAGTTCTTC
many - TRBJ2-3 TRBV28 CASTGYTDTQYF TGTGCCAGCACGGGGTATACAGATACGCAGTATTTT
many TRBD2 TRBJ2-5 TRBV6-1 CASSEKRRTSGQGETQYF TGTGCCAGCAGTGAAAAACGAAGGACTAGCGGTCAGGGAGAGACCCAGTACTTC
many TRBD1 TRBJ2-7 TRBV29-1 CSGRDRGLNEQYF TGCAGCGGCCGGGACAGGGGGCTTAACGAGCAGTACTTC
- TRBD1 TRBJ1-1 TRBV18 CASSRTTGSGTEAFF TGTGCCAGCTCGCGAACGACAGGGTCGGGGACTGAAGCTTTCTTT
- - TRBJ1-3 TRBV12-3/TRBV12-4 CASSSPTDSGNTIYF TGTGCCAGCAGTTCCCCGACGGACTCTGGAAACACCATATATTTT
many TRBD2 TRBJ2-2 TRBV6-1 CASSGGLAGGPNTGELFF TGTGCCAGCAGTGGAGGACTAGCGGGGGGACCGAACACCGGGGAGCTGTTTTTT
few - TRBJ2-5 TRBV10-3 CAISEGPTFQETQYF TGTGCCATCAGTGAGGGACCAACATTCCAAGAGACCCAGTACTTC